The 2 T cell receptor beta chains reported below all come from one sample, sequenced in a study of OX40 agonist ivuxolimab in advanced cancers. Generated by immunoSEQ multiplex PCR, the TCRdb table keeps only in-frame clones and is missing some. The table lists tens of thousands of clones, over 70% of them singletons. The sample in question was CD4+ or CD8+ T cells sorted from blood, obtained in a trial of the OX40 agonist ivuxolimab. These receptors all come from an adult with an advanced solid tumor such as melanoma, head and neck, liver or kidney cancer.

The chain links TRBV6-5 to TRBJ2-7, with D hard to call. This CDR3 has 12 amino acids. Germline CDR1 and CDR2: MNHEY and SVGAGI. V lost 6 bases and J lost 3, with 9 bases in between. For the CDR3, the DNA is TGTGCCAGCAGCCCAAACCTCTACGAGCAGTACTTC. This codes for CASSPNLYEQYF.

The chain has TRBV7-9 and TRBJ2-7; 8 bases align to TRBD2. Per germline, CDR1 SEHNR and CDR2 FQNEAQ (reference sequence). The V segment lost 2 bases and the J segment 7 bases; nucleotides outside the gene matches: 10. The CDR3 consists of 15 residues. The CDR3 DNA reads as TGTGCCAGCAGCTTAAATACGGGAGGGCCGGGGGAGCAGTACTTC. Translation gives CASSLNTGGPGEQYF.